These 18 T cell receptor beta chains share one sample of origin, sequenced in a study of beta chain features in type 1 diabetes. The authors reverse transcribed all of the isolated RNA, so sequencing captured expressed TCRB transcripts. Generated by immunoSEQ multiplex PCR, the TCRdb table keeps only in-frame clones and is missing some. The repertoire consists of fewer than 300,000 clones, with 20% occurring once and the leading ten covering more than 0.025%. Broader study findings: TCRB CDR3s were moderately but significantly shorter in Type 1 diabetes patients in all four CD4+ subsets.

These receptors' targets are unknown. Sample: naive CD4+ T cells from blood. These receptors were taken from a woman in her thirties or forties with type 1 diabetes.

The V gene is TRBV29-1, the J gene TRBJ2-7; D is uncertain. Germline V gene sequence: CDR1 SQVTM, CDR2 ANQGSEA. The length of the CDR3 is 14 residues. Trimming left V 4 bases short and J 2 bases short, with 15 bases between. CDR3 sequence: CSVVSEQRAYEQYF. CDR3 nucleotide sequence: TGCAGCGTTGTGTCCGAACAGAGAGCCTACGAGCAGTACTTC.

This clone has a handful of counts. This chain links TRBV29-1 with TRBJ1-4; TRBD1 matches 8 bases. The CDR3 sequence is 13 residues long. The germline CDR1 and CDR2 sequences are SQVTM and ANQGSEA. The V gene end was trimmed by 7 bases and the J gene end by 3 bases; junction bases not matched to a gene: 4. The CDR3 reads CSGRTGSNEKLFF. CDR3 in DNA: TGCAGCGGCCGGACAGGGTCTAATGAAAAACTGTTTTTT. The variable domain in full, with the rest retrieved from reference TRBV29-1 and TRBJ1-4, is SAVISQKPSRDICQRGTSLTIQCQVDSQVTMMFWYRQQPGQSLTLIATANQGSEATYESGFVIDKFPISRPNLTFSTLTVSNMSPEDSSIYLCSGRTGSNEKLFFGSGTQLSVL.

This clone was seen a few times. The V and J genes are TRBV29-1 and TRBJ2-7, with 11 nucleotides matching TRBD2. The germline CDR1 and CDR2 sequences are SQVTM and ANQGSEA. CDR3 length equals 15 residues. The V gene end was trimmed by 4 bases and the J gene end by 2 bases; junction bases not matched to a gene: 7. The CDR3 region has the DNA TGCAGCGTTGTTGGCCTAGCGGGAGGCCCCTACGAGCAGTACTTC. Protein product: CSVVGLAGGPYEQYF.

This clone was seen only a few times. CDR3 amino acids: CASRTRGVNTEAFF. DNA of the CDR3: TGTGCCAGCAGGACCCGCGGGGTGAACACTGAAGCTTTCTTT. V gene TRBV7-2 combines with J gene TRBJ1-1; the D is unclear. The CDR3 has 14 residues. V lost 6 bases, J lost 0 bases, and 11 bases lay in between. Germline values: CDR1 SGHTA, CDR2 FQGNSA.

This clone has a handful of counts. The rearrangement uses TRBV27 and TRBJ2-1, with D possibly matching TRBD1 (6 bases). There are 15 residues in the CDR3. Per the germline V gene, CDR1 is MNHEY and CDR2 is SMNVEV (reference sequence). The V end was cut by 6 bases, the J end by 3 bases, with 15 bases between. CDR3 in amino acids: CASSYTGTDYNEQFF. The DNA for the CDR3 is TGTGCCAGCAGCTACACAGGGACGGACTACAATGAGCAGTTCTTC.

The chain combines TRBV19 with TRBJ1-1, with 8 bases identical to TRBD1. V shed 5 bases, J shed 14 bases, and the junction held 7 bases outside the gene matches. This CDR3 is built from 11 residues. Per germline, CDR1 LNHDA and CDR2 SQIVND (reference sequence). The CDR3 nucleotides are TGTGCCAGTAGTTCCGGACAGGGCCGGTTCTTT. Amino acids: CASSSGQGRFF.

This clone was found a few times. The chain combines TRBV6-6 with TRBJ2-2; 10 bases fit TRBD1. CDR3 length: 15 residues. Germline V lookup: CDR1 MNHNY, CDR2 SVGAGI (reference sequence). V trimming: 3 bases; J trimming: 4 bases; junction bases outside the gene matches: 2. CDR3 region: CASSYGTGVTGELFF. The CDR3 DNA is TGTGCCAGCAGTTATGGGACAGGGGTCACCGGGGAGCTGTTTTTT.

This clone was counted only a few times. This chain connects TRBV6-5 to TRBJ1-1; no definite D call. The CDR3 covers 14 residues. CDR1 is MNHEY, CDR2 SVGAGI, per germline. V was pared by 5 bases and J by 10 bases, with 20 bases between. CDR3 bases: TGTGCCAGCAGTCTCTCATCGATGAGGGTGCGAGCTTTCTTT. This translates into CASSLSSMRVRAFF.

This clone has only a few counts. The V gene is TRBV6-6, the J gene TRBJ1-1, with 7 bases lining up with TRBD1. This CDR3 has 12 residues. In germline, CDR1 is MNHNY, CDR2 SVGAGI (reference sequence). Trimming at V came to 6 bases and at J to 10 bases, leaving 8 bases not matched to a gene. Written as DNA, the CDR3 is TGTGCCAGCAGCCAGACAGGGAAGAGAGCTTTCTTT. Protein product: CASSQTGKRAFF.

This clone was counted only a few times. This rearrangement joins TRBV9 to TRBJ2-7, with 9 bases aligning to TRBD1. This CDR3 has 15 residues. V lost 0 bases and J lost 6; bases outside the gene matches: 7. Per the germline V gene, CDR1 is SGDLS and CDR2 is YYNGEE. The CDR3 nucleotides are TGTGCCAGCAGCGTAGCGACAGGGGGGTTGGCCGAGCAGTACTTC. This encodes CASSVATGGLAEQYF.

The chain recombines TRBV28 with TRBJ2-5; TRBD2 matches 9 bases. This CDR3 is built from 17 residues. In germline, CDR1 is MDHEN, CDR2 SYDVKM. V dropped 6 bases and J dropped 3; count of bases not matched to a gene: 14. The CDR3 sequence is CASSSIEVAGEEETQYF. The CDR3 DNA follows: TGTGCCAGCAGCTCGATCGAGGTAGCGGGAGAGGAAGAGACCCAGTACTTC. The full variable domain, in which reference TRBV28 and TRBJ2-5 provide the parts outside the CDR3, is DVKVTQSSRYLVKRTGEKVFLECVQDMDHENMFWYRQDPGLGLRLIYFSYDVKMKEKGDIPEGYSVSREKKERFSLILESASTNQTSMYLCASSSIEVAGEEETQYFGPGTRLLVL.

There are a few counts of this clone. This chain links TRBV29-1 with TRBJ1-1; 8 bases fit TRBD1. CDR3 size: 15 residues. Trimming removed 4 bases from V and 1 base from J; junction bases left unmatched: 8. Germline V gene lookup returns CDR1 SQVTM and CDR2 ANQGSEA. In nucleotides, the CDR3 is TGCAGCGTTGGCCCTCGCGGGACAGGGAACACTGAAGCTTTCTTT. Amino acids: CSVGPRGTGNTEAFF.

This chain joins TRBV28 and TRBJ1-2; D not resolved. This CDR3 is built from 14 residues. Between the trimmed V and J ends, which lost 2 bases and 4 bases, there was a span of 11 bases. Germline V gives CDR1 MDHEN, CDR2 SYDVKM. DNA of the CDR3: TGTGCCAGCAGTTTAGCGGGTGTCATCTATGGCTACACCTTC. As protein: CASSLAGVIYGYTF.

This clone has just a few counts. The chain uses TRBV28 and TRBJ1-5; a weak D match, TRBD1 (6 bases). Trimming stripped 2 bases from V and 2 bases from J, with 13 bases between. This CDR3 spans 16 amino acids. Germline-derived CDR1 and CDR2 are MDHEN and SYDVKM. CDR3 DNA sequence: TGTGCCAGCAGTTTAGACCGGAACAGGGGCAATCAGCCCCAGCATTTT. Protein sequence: CASSLDRNRGNQPQHF.

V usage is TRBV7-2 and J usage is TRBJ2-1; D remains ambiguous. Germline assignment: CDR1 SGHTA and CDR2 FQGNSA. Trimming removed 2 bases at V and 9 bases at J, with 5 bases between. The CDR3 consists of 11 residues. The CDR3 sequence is CASSLYLEQFF. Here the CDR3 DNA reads TGTGCCAGCAGCTTATATCTTGAGCAGTTCTTC.

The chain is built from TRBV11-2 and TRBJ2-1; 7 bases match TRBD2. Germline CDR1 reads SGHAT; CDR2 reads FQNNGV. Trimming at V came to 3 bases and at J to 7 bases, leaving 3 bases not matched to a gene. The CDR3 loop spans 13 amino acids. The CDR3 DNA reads TGTGCCAGCAGCTTTGAACTAGCGAATGAGCAGTTCTTC. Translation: CASSFELANEQFF.

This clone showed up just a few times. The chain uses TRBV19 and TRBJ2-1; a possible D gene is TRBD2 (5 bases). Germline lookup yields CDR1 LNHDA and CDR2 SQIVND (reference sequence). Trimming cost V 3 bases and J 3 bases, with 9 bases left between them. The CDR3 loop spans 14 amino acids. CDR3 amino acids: CASSMAGVYNEQFF. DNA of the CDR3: TGTGCCAGTAGTATGGCCGGGGTCTACAATGAGCAGTTCTTC.

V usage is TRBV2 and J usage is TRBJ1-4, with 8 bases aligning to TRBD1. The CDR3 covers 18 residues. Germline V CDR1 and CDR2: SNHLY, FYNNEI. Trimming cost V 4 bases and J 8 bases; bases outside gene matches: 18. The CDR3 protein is CASSVNQRGRTGNEKLFF. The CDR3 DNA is TGTGCCAGCAGTGTAAATCAAAGGGGCAGGACAGGGAACGAAAAACTGTTTTTT.